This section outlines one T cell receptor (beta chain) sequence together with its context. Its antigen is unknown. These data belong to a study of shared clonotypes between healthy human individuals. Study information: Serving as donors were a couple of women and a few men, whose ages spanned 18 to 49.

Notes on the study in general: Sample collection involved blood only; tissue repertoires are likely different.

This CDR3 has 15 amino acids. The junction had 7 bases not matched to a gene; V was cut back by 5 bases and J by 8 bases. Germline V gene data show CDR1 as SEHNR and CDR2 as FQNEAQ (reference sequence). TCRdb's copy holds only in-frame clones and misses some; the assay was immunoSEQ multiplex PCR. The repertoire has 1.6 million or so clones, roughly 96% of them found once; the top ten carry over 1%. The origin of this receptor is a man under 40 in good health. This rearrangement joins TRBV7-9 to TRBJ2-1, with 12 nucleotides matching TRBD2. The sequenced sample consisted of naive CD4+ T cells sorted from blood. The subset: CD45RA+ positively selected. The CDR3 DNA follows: TGTGCCAGCAGCCGGACTAGCGGGAATCTCTATGAGCAGTTCTTC. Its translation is CASSRTSGNLYEQFF.